The 30 T cell receptor beta chains in this list originate from one sample, sequenced in a study of T cell responses to AZD1222 COVID-19 vaccine. The assay was immunoSEQ multiplex PCR, and TCRdb's table has in-frame clones only and misses some. Of roughly 120,000 clones listed, 93% are singletons. Sequenced here: peripheral blood, sampled 28 days after the second AZD1222 dose. The receptors were gathered from an adult who received the AZD1222 COVID-19 vaccine.

The chain has TRBV10-2 and TRBJ1-5; D not resolved. From germline, CDR1 is WSHSY and CDR2 SAAADI. CDR3 length equals 14 residues. With 2 bases removed from V and 9 bases from J, the gap between germline ends came to 14 bases. DNA for the CDR3: TGCGCCAGCAGTGAGGTCTCGGGCAATAGGCCCCAGCATTTT. It codes for CASSEVSGNRPQHF.

The chain employs TRBV19 and TRBJ2-4; 10 bases align to TRBD1. The CDR3 extends over 14 amino acids. The V segment lost 4 bases and the J segment 8 bases; nucleotides outside the gene matches: 5. Germline lookup yields CDR1 LNHDA and CDR2 SQIVND (reference sequence). The DNA of the CDR3 is TGTGCCAGTAGTACCACCGGACAGGGGGACATTCAGTACTTC. It translates to CASSTTGQGDIQYF. The whole variable domain, remainder taken from reference TRBV19 and TRBJ2-4, is DGGITQSPKYLFRKEGQNVTLSCEQNLNHDAMYWYRQDPGQGLRLIYYSQIVNDFQKGDIAEGYSVSREKKESFPLTVTSAQKNPTAFYLCASSTTGQGDIQYFGAGTRLSVL.

The rearrangement joins TRBV19 to TRBJ2-1; no clear D. The germline CDR1 and CDR2 sequences are LNHDA and SQIVND (reference sequence). The CDR3 covers 15 residues. V lost 1 base and J lost 0, with 7 bases in between. The CDR3, as DNA: TGTGCCAGTAGTATAGGGCAGTACTCCTACAATGAGCAGTTCTTC. Translated, it gives CASSIGQYSYNEQFF. Complete variable domain (other parts from reference TRBV19 and TRBJ2-1): DGGITQSPKYLFRKEGQNVTLSCEQNLNHDAMYWYRQDPGQGLRLIYYSQIVNDFQKGDIAEGYSVSREKKESFPLTVTSAQKNPTAFYLCASSIGQYSYNEQFFGPGTRLTVL.

This clone was observed a single time. The chain uses TRBV2 and TRBJ2-2; tentatively, D is TRBD1 (5 bases). The germline V gene has CDR1 SNHLY and CDR2 FYNNEI. The CDR3 is 15 amino acids. V dropped 2 bases and J dropped 3 bases, with 10 bases sitting between them. The CDR3 loop reads CASSEIQGDTGELFF. The CDR3 region has the DNA TGTGCCAGCAGTGAAATTCAAGGGGACACCGGGGAGCTGTTTTTT.

The chain uses TRBV28 and TRBJ2-7; 7 bases line up with TRBD2. Germline assignment: CDR1 MDHEN and CDR2 SYDVKM. The CDR3 extends over 14 amino acids. V dropped 7 bases and J dropped 3; count of bases not matched to a gene: 9. The CDR3 spells CASTIGLADYEQYF. The DNA of the CDR3 is TGTGCCAGCACCATCGGGCTAGCGGACTACGAGCAGTACTTC. The full variable domain, in which reference TRBV28 and TRBJ2-7 provide the parts outside the CDR3, is DVKVTQSSRYLVKRTGEKVFLECVQDMDHENMFWYRQDPGLGLRLIYFSYDVKMKEKGDIPEGYSVSREKKERFSLILESASTNQTSMYLCASTIGLADYEQYFGPGTRLTVT.

The gene calls are TRBV29-1 and TRBJ2-3; 9 bases line up with TRBD2. The trim removed 5 bases at V and 0 bases at J, leaving 3 bases unmatched. Germline V gives CDR1 SQVTM, CDR2 ANQGSEA. The length of the CDR3 is 14 residues. The CDR3: CSVQTSGSTDTQYF. Written as DNA, the CDR3 is TGCAGCGTTCAGACTAGCGGTAGCACAGATACGCAGTATTTT.

The rearrangement uses TRBV6-5 and TRBJ1-1, with TRBD1 matching 10 bases. Trimming removed 7 bases from V and 4 bases from J; junction bases left unmatched: 3. The CDR3 runs to 13 residues. In germline, CDR1 is MNHEY, CDR2 SVGAGI. CDR3: CASIGQGGTEAFF. In nucleotides, the CDR3 is TGTGCCAGCATCGGACAGGGGGGCACTGAAGCTTTCTTT.

The chain joins TRBV7-2 to TRBJ1-3; TRBD1 agrees at 7 bases. The germline gives CDR1 SGHTA, CDR2 FQGNSA. The V gene end was trimmed by 0 bases and the J gene end by 4 bases; junction bases not matched to a gene: 12. The CDR3 has 18 amino acids. Here the CDR3 reads CASSLAGDRVISGNTIYF. The DNA of the CDR3 is TGTGCCAGCAGCTTAGCGGGGGACAGAGTAATTTCGGGAAACACCATATATTTT.

The V and J genes are TRBV12-3 or TRBV12-4 and TRBJ2-5, with D possibly being TRBD1 or TRBD2 (5 bases each). With 0 bases removed from V and 7 bases from J, the gap between germline ends came to 9 bases. The CDR3 is 13 amino acids. The CDR3 region has the DNA TGTGCCAGCAGTTTAGCGACGGGGCGGACCCAGTACTTC. This sequence encodes CASSLATGRTQYF.

This chain uses TRBV30 with TRBJ1-6, with unresolved D. CDR1 is GTSNPN and CDR2 is SVGIG in the germline V gene (reference sequence). This CDR3 comprises 13 residues. The V end was cut by 3 bases, the J end by 7 bases, with 10 bases between. CDR3 nucleotides: TGTGCCTGGAGGCCTCCACGGAATTCACCCCTCCACTTT. Translating it yields CAWRPPRNSPLHF.

The gene calls are TRBV6-1 and TRBJ2-7; 10 bases match TRBD2. The germline gives CDR1 MNHNS, CDR2 SASEGT. The CDR3 contains 17 residues. V shed 2 bases and J 3 bases; nucleotides not matched to a gene: 10. For the CDR3, the DNA is TGTGCCAGCAGTGAAATTGCTAGCGGGAGATGGGTCTACGAGCAGTACTTC. It is translated as CASSEIASGRWVYEQYF.

The CDR3, as DNA: TGTGCCAGCAGCGTTGCTAGCATGAACACTGAAGCTTTCTTT. Residues: CASSVASMNTEAFF. The chain recombines TRBV2 with TRBJ1-1; no clear D gene. V dropped 6 bases and J dropped 0 bases, with 11 bases sitting between them. Germline V CDR1 and CDR2: SNHLY, FYNNEI. This CDR3 comprises 14 residues.

This sequence joins TRBV19 and TRBJ2-4; D call uncertain. Trimming took 7 bases from V and 1 from J, leaving 11 bases between them. Per germline, CDR1 LNHDA and CDR2 SQIVND (reference sequence). This CDR3 contains 14 residues. The CDR3 DNA follows: TGTGCCAGTATCTCGGTCGGGGCCAAAAACATTCAGTACTTC. Its protein product is CASISVGAKNIQYF.

V is TRBV5-4 and J is TRBJ1-2; D might be TRBD1 (5 bases). The CDR3 consists of 12 residues. Germline V CDR1 and CDR2: SGHNT, YYREEE (reference sequence). V was trimmed by 0 bases and J by 8 bases, leaving 8 bases between them. CDR3 in amino acids: CASSLDWGGYTF. In DNA form, the CDR3 reads TGTGCCAGCAGCTTGGATTGGGGCGGCTACACCTTC.

Comment on this clone: The same CDR3 is also encoded by other DNA sequences in this sample. CDR3 DNA sequence: TGTGCCAGCCTGGGACAGGGCTATGGCTACACCTTC. Translating it yields CASLGQGYGYTF. The chain couples TRBV2 to TRBJ1-2, with 9 bases that match TRBD1. The CDR3 consists of 12 residues. With V trimmed by 8 bases and J by 4 bases, 2 bases remained unmatched. Germline V CDR1 and CDR2: SNHLY, FYNNEI.

This clone is a singleton in its sample. J is TRBJ2-5 and V is TRBV9, with TRBD1 identical over 7 bases. Per germline, CDR1 SGDLS and CDR2 YYNGEE. The CDR3 sequence is 17 residues long. V gave up 0 bases and J gave up 2 bases; unmatched junction bases: 10. Here the CDR3 reads CASSVGATGAAQETQYF. CDR3 nucleotide sequence: TGTGCCAGCAGCGTAGGGGCCACAGGGGCCGCACAAGAGACCCAGTACTTC.

Written as DNA, the CDR3 is TGTGCCAGCAGCGTAGCAGATACTACGCAGTATTTT. It encodes CASSVADTTQYF. The V and J genes are TRBV9 and TRBJ2-3; no firm D call. The CDR3 has 12 residues. Germline CDR1 is SGDLS and CDR2 is YYNGEE. The V gene lost 0 bases and the J gene lost 8 bases, with 7 bases spanning the gap.

V and J are TRBV5-1 and TRBJ1-2, with D possibly being TRBD1 (6 bases). The CDR3 has 14 amino acids. V was trimmed by 4 bases and J by 2 bases, leaving 12 bases between them. The germline gives CDR1 SGHRS, CDR2 YFSETQ. The CDR3 region is CASSITTGNYGYTF. The CDR3 DNA reads as TGCGCCAGCAGCATCACCACAGGGAACTATGGCTACACCTTC.

The rearrangement joins TRBV6-5 to TRBJ1-1; D gene unclear. The CDR3 length is 11 residues. Germline loops: CDR1 MNHEY, CDR2 SVGAGI. V gave up 2 bases and J gave up 8 bases, with 6 bases separating them. CDR3 region: CASSYRREAFF. The DNA of the CDR3 is TGTGCCAGCAGTTACCGGAGAGAAGCTTTCTTT.

The chain uses TRBV27 and TRBJ2-7; tentatively, D is TRBD2 (6 bases). The V and J ends lost 3 bases and 2 bases respectively, with 11 bases between them. The CDR3 totals 14 residues. The germline V gene encodes CDR1 MNHEY and CDR2 SMNVEV (reference sequence). The CDR3 sequence is CASSLSAGTYEQYF. For the CDR3, the DNA is TGTGCCAGCAGTTTGTCGGCGGGGACCTACGAGCAGTACTTC.

This clone was recorded once. The chain combines TRBV15 with TRBJ1-1, with 9 bases identical to TRBD1. V gave up 2 bases and J gave up 2 bases; unmatched junction bases: 9. The CDR3 loop spans 17 amino acids. Germline assignment: CDR1 LNHNV and CDR2 YYDKDF (reference sequence). CDR3 protein: CATSRRQGGTPNTEAFF. CDR3 in DNA: TGTGCCACCAGCAGACGACAGGGGGGAACCCCTAACACTGAAGCTTTCTTT.

The rearrangement links TRBV3-1 (or the pseudogene TRBV3-2) to TRBJ1-2, with unresolved D. CDR3 length equals 15 residues. V lost 0 bases, J lost 7 bases, and 15 bases lay in between. Germline CDR1 reads LGHDT; CDR2 reads YNNKEL (reference sequence). The CDR3 region is CASSQDRGFFGGYTF. The CDR3 region has the DNA TGTGCCAGCAGCCAAGATCGAGGGTTTTTTGGTGGCTACACCTTC.

This clone was recorded only once. This chain links TRBV11-1 with TRBJ2-7; no reliable D call. The CDR3 runs to 14 residues. Germline assignment: CDR1 SGHAT and CDR2 FQDESV (reference sequence). Between the trimmed V and J ends, which lost 1 base and 0 bases, there was a span of 7 bases. In nucleotides, the CDR3 is TGTGCCAGCAGCTTAGTCCTGGACTCCTACGAGCAGTACTTC. This translates into CASSLVLDSYEQYF.

This chain uses TRBV10-3 with TRBJ2-4, with D maybe TRBD1 (5 bases). This CDR3 region has 17 residues. The V end was cut by 2 bases, the J end by 2 bases, with 16 bases between. Per germline, CDR1 ENHRY and CDR2 SYGVKD. Written as DNA, the CDR3 is TGTGCCATCAGTGAGGCCCCGTCAGGGCGGACCAAAAACATTCAGTACTTC. It is translated as CAISEAPSGRTKNIQYF.

The chain combines TRBV3-1 (or the pseudogene TRBV3-2) with TRBJ1-2; 9 bases fit TRBD1. Germline CDR1 reads LGHDT; CDR2 reads YNNKEL (reference sequence). Trimming removed 1 base from V and 5 bases from J; junction bases left unmatched: 17. The CDR3 consists of 19 residues. As DNA, the CDR3 is TGTGCCAGCAGCCAAGTAGCGGGGGCCGGGACAGGGAATTATTATGGCTACACCTTC. Amino acid sequence: CASSQVAGAGTGNYYGYTF.

V is TRBV7-8 and J is TRBJ2-7; D is perhaps TRBD2 (5 bases). From germline, CDR1 is SGHVS and CDR2 FQNEAQ. The CDR3 has 14 amino acids. Trimming took 5 bases from V and 0 from J, leaving 11 bases between them. The CDR3 loop is CASSRTDYSYEQYF. The DNA for the CDR3 is TGTGCCAGCAGCCGAACAGACTACTCCTACGAGCAGTACTTC.

The chain combines TRBV7-9 with TRBJ1-5; 8 nucleotides match TRBD1. V shed 5 bases, J shed 6 bases, and the junction held 3 bases outside the gene matches. Germline CDR1 reads SEHNR; CDR2 reads FQNEAQ (reference sequence). The CDR3 totals 13 residues. The CDR3 here is CASSQGAGQPQHF. CDR3 bases: TGTGCCAGCAGCCAGGGGGCTGGTCAGCCCCAGCATTTT.

This clone was counted only a few times. The rearrangement links TRBV12-5 to TRBJ1-5; 7 nucleotides agree with TRBD1. The CDR3 length is 13 residues. The trim removed 6 bases at V and 3 bases at J, leaving 2 bases unmatched. Germline lookup yields CDR1 LGHNT and CDR2 FRNRAP. As DNA, the CDR3 is TGTGCTAGTGGGGGACAGCCCAATCAGCCCCAGCATTTT. Encoded protein: CASGGQPNQPQHF.

This chain uses TRBV6-1 with TRBJ1-5; 10 nucleotides match TRBD1. J lost 8 bases, V lost 1 base, and 5 bases had no gene match. Germline loops: CDR1 MNHNS, CDR2 SASEGT. CDR3 length equals 15 residues. The CDR3 is CASSEGQGAVKPQHF. Here the CDR3 DNA reads TGTGCCAGCAGTGAAGGACAGGGGGCGGTTAAGCCCCAGCATTTT.

This chain uses TRBV2 with TRBJ1-2, with unresolved D. In germline, CDR1 is SNHLY, CDR2 FYNNEI. V was trimmed by 6 bases and J by 2 bases, leaving 7 bases between them. The CDR3 has 12 residues. The CDR3 reads CASRVPNYGYTF. CDR3 DNA: TGTGCCAGCAGGGTCCCGAACTATGGCTACACCTTC.